These T cell receptor beta chains were read from a single sample in a study of blood T cell repertoires in COVID-19. Only in-frame clones appear in the TCRdb table, and some are missing; sequencing was by immunoSEQ multiplex PCR. The data contain approximately 150,000 clones, about 84% of them singletons. The sample comprised PBMCs or T cells enriched from blood (not recorded which). Source of these receptors: a woman aged 35 to 49 with acute COVID-19. The CDR3 runs from the conserved cysteine through the conserved F or W. The order of the fields is J gene, D gene, clone size, V gene, CDR3 DNA, CDR3 protein. The D gene is left open where the match is weak. A clone size is listed for some rows: how often the clone was seen (once, few, many), or a class if it is expanded.

J gene: TRBJ1-2; D gene: TRBD1; clone size: NA; V gene: TRBV7-2; CDR3 DNA: TGTGCCAGCAGCTTAGTGGCAGGGGGAACCTATGGCTACACCTTC; CDR3 protein: CASSLVAGGTYGYTF
J gene: TRBJ2-7; D gene: TRBD1; clone size: NA; V gene: TRBV9; CDR3 DNA: TGTGCCAGCAGCGGGGGGACAGGGGGCTCCTACGAGCAGTACTTC; CDR3 protein: CASSGGTGGSYEQYF
J gene: TRBJ2-2; D gene: NA; clone size: once; V gene: TRBV9; CDR3 DNA: TGTGCCAGCAGCGTAGATACTTTCGGGGAGCTGTTTTTT; CDR3 protein: CASSVDTFGELFF
J gene: TRBJ2-3; D gene: TRBD2; clone size: NA; V gene: TRBV18; CDR3 DNA: TGTGCCAGCTCCCCGGGGGGGGATACGCAGTATTTT; CDR3 protein: CASSPGGDTQYF
J gene: TRBJ2-1; D gene: TRBD2; clone size: NA; V gene: TRBV24-1; CDR3 DNA: TGTGCCACCAGTGATTTTGTGGCTAGCGGATACAATGAGCAGTTCTTC; CDR3 protein: CATSDFVASGYNEQFF
J gene: TRBJ2-2; D gene: NA; clone size: NA; V gene: TRBV12-3/TRBV12-4; CDR3 DNA: TGTGCCAGCAGTGACACGAACACCGGGGAGCTGTTTTTT; CDR3 protein: CASSDTNTGELFF
J gene: TRBJ2-7; D gene: NA; clone size: NA; V gene: TRBV6-6; CDR3 DNA: TGTGCCAGCCAACCGCACGAGTTGGACTCTTACGAGCAGTACTTC; CDR3 protein: CASQPHELDSYEQYF
J gene: TRBJ1-3; D gene: TRBD1; clone size: NA; V gene: TRBV30; CDR3 DNA: TGTGCCTGGACCCGGGACAGGGCTGGAAACACCATATATTTT; CDR3 protein: CAWTRDRAGNTIYF
J gene: TRBJ1-4; D gene: TRBD1; clone size: NA; V gene: TRBV7-9; CDR3 DNA: TGTGCCAGCAGCTTAAGGGAGACAGGGGTTAATGAAAAACTGTTTTTT; CDR3 protein: CASSLRETGVNEKLFF
J gene: TRBJ1-5; D gene: NA; clone size: NA; V gene: TRBV6-1; CDR3 DNA: TGTGCCAGCAGTGACGGGGGATATAGCAATCAGCCCCAGCATTTT; CDR3 protein: CASSDGGYSNQPQHF
J gene: TRBJ2-5; D gene: NA; clone size: NA; V gene: TRBV5-6; CDR3 DNA: TGTGCCAGCAGCTTCCGAGCGGGTAAAGAGACCCAGTACTTC; CDR3 protein: CASSFRAGKETQYF
J gene: TRBJ2-7; D gene: NA; clone size: NA; V gene: TRBV10-1; CDR3 DNA: TGCGCCAGCAGTGATGCGGACTACCCCTACGAGCAGTACTTC; CDR3 protein: CASSDADYPYEQYF
J gene: TRBJ1-2; D gene: TRBD1; clone size: once; V gene: TRBV7-9; CDR3 DNA: TGTGCCAGCAGCCTGGACAGGGGAATAGGCTACACCTTC; CDR3 protein: CASSLDRGIGYTF
J gene: TRBJ1-2; D gene: NA; clone size: few; V gene: TRBV19; CDR3 DNA: TGTGCCAGTAGCCAGACACTCTATGGCTACACCTTC; CDR3 protein: CASSQTLYGYTF
J gene: TRBJ2-1; D gene: TRBD2; clone size: NA; V gene: TRBV5-8; CDR3 DNA: TGTGCCAGCAGCTTGACTAGCGGGAGCGATGAGCAGTTCTTC; CDR3 protein: CASSLTSGSDEQFF
J gene: TRBJ2-3; D gene: TRBD1; clone size: NA; V gene: TRBV15; CDR3 DNA: TGTGCCACCAGAACCGGGACAGGGGGCACAGATACGCAGTATTTT; CDR3 protein: CATRTGTGGTDTQYF
J gene: TRBJ1-2; D gene: TRBD1; clone size: NA; V gene: TRBV19; CDR3 DNA: TGTGCCAGTAGTATAGAGACAGGGATGCGTGGCTACACCTTC; CDR3 protein: CASSIETGMRGYTF
J gene: TRBJ1-1; D gene: TRBD1; clone size: NA; V gene: TRBV6-1; CDR3 DNA: TGTGCCAGCAGTGAAGCGTGGACAGGGCGGTACACTGAAGCTTTCTTT; CDR3 protein: CASSEAWTGRYTEAFF
J gene: TRBJ2-1; D gene: NA; clone size: NA; V gene: TRBV11-2; CDR3 DNA: TGTGCCAGCAGCTTAGGTCCTATCTTAGCCTACAATGAGCAGTTCTTC; CDR3 protein: CASSLGPILAYNEQFF
J gene: TRBJ2-2; D gene: NA; clone size: NA; V gene: TRBV11-3; CDR3 DNA: TGTGCCAGCAGCTTAGCCCTCAGTTATACCGGGGAGCTGTTTTTT; CDR3 protein: CASSLALSYTGELFF
J gene: TRBJ1-6; D gene: NA; clone size: NA; V gene: TRBV7-9; CDR3 DNA: TGTGCCAGCAGCCCGACAGTTGGACCCCTCCACTTT; CDR3 protein: CASSPTVGPLHF
J gene: TRBJ1-2; D gene: NA; clone size: NA; V gene: TRBV27; CDR3 DNA: TGTGCCAGCAAGGGCGCAGGGGCCTATTCCTATGGCTACACCTTC; CDR3 protein: CASKGAGAYSYGYTF
J gene: TRBJ2-7; D gene: TRBD2; clone size: NA; V gene: TRBV9; CDR3 DNA: TGTGCCAGCAGCGTAGACCCAGCGGGGTCCTACGAGCAGTACTTC; CDR3 protein: CASSVDPAGSYEQYF
J gene: TRBJ2-3; D gene: TRBD2; clone size: NA; V gene: TRBV15; CDR3 DNA: TGTGCCACCAGATCGGGAGGGCCCACAGATACGCAGTATTTT; CDR3 protein: CATRSGGPTDTQYF
J gene: TRBJ1-2; D gene: NA; clone size: NA; V gene: TRBV18; CDR3 DNA: TGTGCCAGCTCACCGCCCGTGGGAGGAACAGGCTACACCTTC; CDR3 protein: CASSPPVGGTGYTF
J gene: TRBJ2-3; D gene: NA; clone size: NA; V gene: TRBV19; CDR3 DNA: TGTGCCAGTAGAGACAGTCGCCACGGCACAGATACGCAGTATTTT; CDR3 protein: CASRDSRHGTDTQYF
J gene: TRBJ1-2; D gene: NA; clone size: NA; V gene: TRBV6-1; CDR3 DNA: TGTGCCAGCAGTGAACACCCCCGACAGGCTGACTATGGCTACACCTTC; CDR3 protein: CASSEHPRQADYGYTF
J gene: TRBJ1-2; D gene: TRBD1; clone size: NA; V gene: TRBV7-3; CDR3 DNA: TGTGCCAGCAGCGCAACAGGGGGTTTCGATGGCTACACCTTC; CDR3 protein: CASSATGGFDGYTF
J gene: TRBJ1-3; D gene: TRBD1; clone size: NA; V gene: TRBV4-1; CDR3 DNA: TGCGCCAGCAGCCAACAGGGACAGGGAAGAGACACCATATATTTT; CDR3 protein: CASSQQGQGRDTIYF
J gene: TRBJ2-1; D gene: NA; clone size: NA; V gene: TRBV21-1; CDR3 DNA: TGTGCCAGCAGCAGACTAGCGGGAGTTCAGTTCTTC; CDR3 protein: CASSRLAGVQFF
J gene: TRBJ2-3; D gene: TRBD2; clone size: NA; V gene: TRBV6-4; CDR3 DNA: TGTGTCAGCAGTGACGCGGGAGGGGGAGATACGCAGTATTTT; CDR3 protein: CVSSDAGGGDTQYF
J gene: TRBJ1-1; D gene: TRBD1; clone size: few; V gene: TRBV25-1; CDR3 DNA: TGTGCCAGCAAACAGGGGGAGGGTACTGAAGCTTTCTTT; CDR3 protein: CASKQGEGTEAFF
J gene: TRBJ2-3; D gene: TRBD2; clone size: NA; V gene: TRBV2; CDR3 DNA: TGTGCCAGCCCGCCCGGACTAGCGGTAGATACGCAGTATTTT; CDR3 protein: CASPPGLAVDTQYF
J gene: TRBJ1-4; D gene: NA; clone size: NA; V gene: TRBV9; CDR3 DNA: TGTGCCAGCAGCGTAGGGGGGGATTCTCGTTTACTGTTTTTT; CDR3 protein: CASSVGGDSRLLFF
J gene: TRBJ2-3; D gene: TRBD2; clone size: few; V gene: TRBV5-4; CDR3 DNA: TGTGCCAGCAGCTTGACTAGCGGCGGAGCAGATACGCAGTATTTT; CDR3 protein: CASSLTSGGADTQYF
J gene: TRBJ2-1; D gene: TRBD2; clone size: NA; V gene: TRBV15; CDR3 DNA: TGTGCCACCAGCAGCACGACGTTGGGGCGGGAGTTTCACGGTGAGCAGTTCTTC; CDR3 protein: CATSSTTLGREFHGEQFF
J gene: TRBJ2-4; D gene: TRBD1; clone size: NA; V gene: TRBV5-1; CDR3 DNA: TGCGCCAGCAGCTTGGATCCCCTGACAGGGCTAGGAGGCAAAAACATTCAGTACTTC; CDR3 protein: CASSLDPLTGLGGKNIQYF
J gene: TRBJ1-2; D gene: NA; clone size: NA; V gene: TRBV30; CDR3 DNA: TGTGCCTGCCCTCTTACAGGCCTTAGCTACACCTTC; CDR3 protein: CACPLTGLSYTF
J gene: TRBJ1-5; D gene: TRBD1; clone size: NA; V gene: TRBV5-6; CDR3 DNA: TGTGCCAGCAGCTCAACAGGGGGCCTGGAGCCCCAGCATTTT; CDR3 protein: CASSSTGGLEPQHF
J gene: TRBJ1-4; D gene: NA; clone size: NA; V gene: TRBV30; CDR3 DNA: TGTGCCTGGAGCAAGCGGGGGATTGAAAAACTGTTTTTT; CDR3 protein: CAWSKRGIEKLFF
J gene: TRBJ1-5; D gene: NA; clone size: NA; V gene: TRBV21-1; CDR3 DNA: TGTGCCAGCAGCAAAGGCCCTTTCGGGGAACATCAGCCCCAGCATTTT; CDR3 protein: CASSKGPFGEHQPQHF
J gene: TRBJ1-1; D gene: NA; clone size: NA; V gene: TRBV5-6; CDR3 DNA: TGTGCCAGCAGCTTGGCCCAGGGGCTGAACACTGAAGCTTTCTTT; CDR3 protein: CASSLAQGLNTEAFF
J gene: TRBJ1-2; D gene: NA; clone size: once; V gene: TRBV4-1; CDR3 DNA: TGCGCCAGCAGCCAAGACGGGGGAAGGGGCTATGGCTACACCTTC; CDR3 protein: CASSQDGGRGYGYTF
J gene: TRBJ2-5; D gene: NA; clone size: NA; V gene: TRBV11-2; CDR3 DNA: TGTGCCAGCAGCTTAGACGGGACATTACAAGAGACCCAGTACTTC; CDR3 protein: CASSLDGTLQETQYF
J gene: TRBJ2-1; D gene: TRBD2; clone size: NA; V gene: TRBV6-6; CDR3 DNA: TGTGCCAGCAGGGGGCAGGGGAGGACTAGCGGCAATGAGCAGTTCTTC; CDR3 protein: CASRGQGRTSGNEQFF
J gene: TRBJ2-1; D gene: NA; clone size: few; V gene: TRBV5-6; CDR3 DNA: TGTGCCAGCAGCTTGGGACTCGAACCCTACAATGAGCAGTTCTTC; CDR3 protein: CASSLGLEPYNEQFF
J gene: TRBJ1-5; D gene: NA; clone size: once; V gene: TRBV5-5; CDR3 DNA: TGTGCCAGCAGCAAACAGTTTGGCCAGCCCCAGCATTTT; CDR3 protein: CASSKQFGQPQHF
J gene: TRBJ2-3; D gene: NA; clone size: once; V gene: TRBV16; CDR3 DNA: TGTGCCAGCAGCCAAACGGGGTCTAGCACAGATACGCAGTATTTT; CDR3 protein: CASSQTGSSTDTQYF
J gene: TRBJ1-1; D gene: NA; clone size: NA; V gene: TRBV29-1; CDR3 DNA: TGCAGCGTTGCTGGGAGCAAGAACACTGAAGCTTTCTTT; CDR3 protein: CSVAGSKNTEAFF
J gene: TRBJ1-1; D gene: NA; clone size: NA; V gene: TRBV2; CDR3 DNA: TGTGCCAGCACCCGACGGGAGAACACTGAAGCTTTCTTT; CDR3 protein: CASTRRENTEAFF